This TCR beta chain emerged from a study of blood T cell repertoires in COVID-19. The overall study: The United States, Italy and Spain provided the acute and convalescent COVID-19 samples. PBMCs, B-cell-depleted T cells, or T cells were the source of the cDNA or gDNA that made up the material.

This clone was found a few times. The V gene's germline CDR1 is SGHNT and CDR2 YENEEA. This CDR3 contains 16 residues. Trimming removed 1 base from V and 6 bases from J, with 19 bases in between. Clones were read by immunoSEQ multiplex PCR, and TCRdb kept only the in-frame ones, dropping some. The sample lists under 100,000 clones, over 75% seen once, with about a sixth in the top ten. The J gene is TRBJ2-7, the V gene TRBV11-3; possible D gene TRBD2, 6 bases. The sequence derives from a human donor in a cohort sampled during active COVID-19. Sequencing input: peripheral blood. This CDR3 is CASSLVFAGSTSEQYF. The CDR3 nucleotides read TGTGCCAGCAGCTTAGTATTTGCGGGGTCCACTTCCGAGCAGTACTTC. Together with reference TRBV11-3 and TRBJ2-7, the CDR3 gives the full variable domain: EAGVVQSPRYKIIEKKQPVAFWCNPISGHNTLYWYLQNLGQGPELLIRYENEEAVDDSQLPKDRFSAERLKGVDSTLKIQPAELGDSAVYLCASSLVFAGSTSEQYFGPGTRLTVT.